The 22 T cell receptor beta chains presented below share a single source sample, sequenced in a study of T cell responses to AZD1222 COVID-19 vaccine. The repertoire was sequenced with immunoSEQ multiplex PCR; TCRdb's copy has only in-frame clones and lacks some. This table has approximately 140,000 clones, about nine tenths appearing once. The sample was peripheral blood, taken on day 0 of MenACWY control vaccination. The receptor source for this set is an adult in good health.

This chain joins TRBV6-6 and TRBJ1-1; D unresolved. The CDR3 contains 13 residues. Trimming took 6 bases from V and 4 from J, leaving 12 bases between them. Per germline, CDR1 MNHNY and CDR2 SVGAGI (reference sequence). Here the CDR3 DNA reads TGTGCCAGCAGCCTTACCACCGGCACTGAAGCTTTCTTT. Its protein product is CASSLTTGTEAFF.

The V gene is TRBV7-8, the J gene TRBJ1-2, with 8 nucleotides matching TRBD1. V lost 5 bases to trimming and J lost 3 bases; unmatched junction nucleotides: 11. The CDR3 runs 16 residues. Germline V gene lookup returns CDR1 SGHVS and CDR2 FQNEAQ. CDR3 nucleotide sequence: TGTGCCAGCAGCCGCCGGACAGGGATAGCGGACTATGGCTACACCTTC. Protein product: CASSRRTGIADYGYTF.

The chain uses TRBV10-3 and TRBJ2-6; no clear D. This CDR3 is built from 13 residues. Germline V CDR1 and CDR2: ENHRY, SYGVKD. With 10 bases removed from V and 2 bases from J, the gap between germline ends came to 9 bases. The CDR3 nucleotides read TGTGCCACGCGGAAGCCTGGGGCCAACGTCCTGACTTTC. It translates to CATRKPGANVLTF.

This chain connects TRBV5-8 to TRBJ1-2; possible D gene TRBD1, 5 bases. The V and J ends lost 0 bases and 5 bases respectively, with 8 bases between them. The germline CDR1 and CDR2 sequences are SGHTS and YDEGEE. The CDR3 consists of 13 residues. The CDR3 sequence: CASSLAGGYGYTF. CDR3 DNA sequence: TGTGCCAGCAGCTTGGCCGGGGGTTATGGCTACACCTTC.

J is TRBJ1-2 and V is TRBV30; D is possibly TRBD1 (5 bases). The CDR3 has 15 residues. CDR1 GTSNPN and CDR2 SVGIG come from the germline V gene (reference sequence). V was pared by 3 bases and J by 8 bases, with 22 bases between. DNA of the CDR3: TGTGCCTGGAGCATAGGGGCCAGCATCGTTTTGGGCTACACCTTC. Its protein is CAWSIGASIVLGYTF.

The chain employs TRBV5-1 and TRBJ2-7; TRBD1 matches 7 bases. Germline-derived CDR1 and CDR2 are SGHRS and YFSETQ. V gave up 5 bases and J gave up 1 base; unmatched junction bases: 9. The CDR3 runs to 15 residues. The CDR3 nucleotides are TGCGCCAGCAGTCTTGACAGGGCGACATCCTACGAGCAGTACTTC. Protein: CASSLDRATSYEQYF.

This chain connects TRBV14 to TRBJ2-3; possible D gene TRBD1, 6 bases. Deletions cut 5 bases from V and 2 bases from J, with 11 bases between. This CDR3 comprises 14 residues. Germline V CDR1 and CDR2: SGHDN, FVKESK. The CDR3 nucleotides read TGTGCCAGCAGCTTCTACAGGGACACAGATACGCAGTATTTT. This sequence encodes CASSFYRDTDTQYF.

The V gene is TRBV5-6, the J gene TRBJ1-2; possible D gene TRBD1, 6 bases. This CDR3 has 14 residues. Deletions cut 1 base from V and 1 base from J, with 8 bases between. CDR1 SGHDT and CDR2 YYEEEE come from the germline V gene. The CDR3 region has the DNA TGTGCCAGCAGCTTGTTGGACAGTAACTATGGCTACACCTTC. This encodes CASSLLDSNYGYTF.

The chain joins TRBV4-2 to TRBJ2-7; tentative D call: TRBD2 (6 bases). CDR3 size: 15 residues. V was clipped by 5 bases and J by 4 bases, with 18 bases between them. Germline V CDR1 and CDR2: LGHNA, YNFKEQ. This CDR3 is CASSTQTGTQYEQYF. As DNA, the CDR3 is TGTGCCAGCAGCACGCAAACCGGGACTCAATACGAGCAGTACTTC.

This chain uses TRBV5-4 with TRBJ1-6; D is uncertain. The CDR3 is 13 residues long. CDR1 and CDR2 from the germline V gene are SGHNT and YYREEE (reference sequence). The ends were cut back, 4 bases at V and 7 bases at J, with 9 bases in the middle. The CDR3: CASSLPGNSPLHF. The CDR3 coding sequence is TGTGCCAGCAGCCTTCCGGGGAATTCACCCCTCCACTTT.

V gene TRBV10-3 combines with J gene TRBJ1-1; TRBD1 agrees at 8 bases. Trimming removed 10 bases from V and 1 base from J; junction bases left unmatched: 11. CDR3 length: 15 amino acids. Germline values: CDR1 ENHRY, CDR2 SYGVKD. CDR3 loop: CASSDRVRTNTEAFF. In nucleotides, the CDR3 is TGTGCCAGCTCGGACAGGGTGAGGACGAACACTGAAGCTTTCTTT.

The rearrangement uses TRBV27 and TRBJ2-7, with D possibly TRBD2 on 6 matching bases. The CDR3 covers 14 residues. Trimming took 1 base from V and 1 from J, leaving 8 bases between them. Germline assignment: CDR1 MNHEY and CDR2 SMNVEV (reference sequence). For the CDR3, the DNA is TGTGCCAGCAGTTTATTCGCGGGGTCCTACGAGCAGTACTTC. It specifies CASSLFAGSYEQYF.

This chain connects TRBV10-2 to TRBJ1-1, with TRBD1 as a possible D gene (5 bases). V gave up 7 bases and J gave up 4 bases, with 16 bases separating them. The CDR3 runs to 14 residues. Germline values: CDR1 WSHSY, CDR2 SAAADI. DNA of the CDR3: TGCGCCAGCAACACTGACTGGGGCGGCACTGAAGCTTTCTTT. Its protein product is CASNTDWGGTEAFF.

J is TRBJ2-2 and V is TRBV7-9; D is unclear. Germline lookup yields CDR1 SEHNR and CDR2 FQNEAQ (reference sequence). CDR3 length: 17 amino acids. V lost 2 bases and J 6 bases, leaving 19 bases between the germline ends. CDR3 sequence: CASSLMGWIGHAGELFF. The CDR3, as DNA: TGTGCCAGCAGCTTAATGGGTTGGATAGGGCACGCCGGGGAGCTGTTTTTT. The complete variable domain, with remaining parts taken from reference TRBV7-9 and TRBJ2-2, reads DTGVSQNPRHKITKRGQNVTFRCDPISEHNRLYWYRQTLGQGPEFLTYFQNEAQLEKSRLLSDRFSAERPKGSFSTLEIQRTEQGDSAMYLCASSLMGWIGHAGELFFGEGSRLTVL.

CDR3 DNA sequence: TGTGCCAGCTCACTTGACAGGGTAGGCTACAATGAGCAGTTCTTC. Translation gives CASSLDRVGYNEQFF. The chain links TRBV18 to TRBJ2-1; 7 bases map to TRBD1. The CDR3 is 15 amino acids. J was trimmed by 3 bases and V by 4 bases; bases with no gene match: 6. Germline V gene data show CDR1 as KGHSH and CDR2 as LQKENI.

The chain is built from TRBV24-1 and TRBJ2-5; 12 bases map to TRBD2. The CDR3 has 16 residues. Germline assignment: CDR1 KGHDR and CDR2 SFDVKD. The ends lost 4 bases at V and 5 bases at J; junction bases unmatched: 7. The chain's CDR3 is CATSDTGLAGKETQYF. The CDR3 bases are TGTGCCACCAGTGACACCGGACTAGCGGGAAAGGAGACCCAGTACTTC.

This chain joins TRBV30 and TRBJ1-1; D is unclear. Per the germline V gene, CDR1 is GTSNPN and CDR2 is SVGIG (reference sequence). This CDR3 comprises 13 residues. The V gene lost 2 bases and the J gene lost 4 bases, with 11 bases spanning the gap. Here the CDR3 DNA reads TGTGCCTGGAGTTTAAGAGGTGTCACTGAAGCTTTCTTT. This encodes CAWSLRGVTEAFF.

The CDR3 reads CASSQARSQGYGYTF. CDR3 nucleotide sequence: TGTGCCAGCAGCCAAGCACGAAGTCAAGGGTATGGCTACACCTTC. The chain has TRBV4-2 and TRBJ1-2; D gene uncertain. Deletions cut 1 base from V and 5 bases from J, with 14 bases between. Per the germline V gene, CDR1 is LGHNA and CDR2 is YNFKEQ. This CDR3 has 15 amino acids.

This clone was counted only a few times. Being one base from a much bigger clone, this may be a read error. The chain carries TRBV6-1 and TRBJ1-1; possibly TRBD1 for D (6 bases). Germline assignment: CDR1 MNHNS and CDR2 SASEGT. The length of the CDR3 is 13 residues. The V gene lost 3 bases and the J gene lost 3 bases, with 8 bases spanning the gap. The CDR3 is CASSEGAHTEAFF. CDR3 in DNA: TGTGCCAGCAGTGAGGGGGCGCACACTGAAGCTTTCTTT.

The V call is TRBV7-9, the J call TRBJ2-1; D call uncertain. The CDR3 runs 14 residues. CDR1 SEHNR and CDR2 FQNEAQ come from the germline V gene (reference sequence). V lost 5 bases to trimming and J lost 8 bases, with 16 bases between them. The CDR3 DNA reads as TGTGCCAGCAGCCCCTTAGGTATGGATGATGAGCAGTTCTTC. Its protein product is CASSPLGMDDEQFF.

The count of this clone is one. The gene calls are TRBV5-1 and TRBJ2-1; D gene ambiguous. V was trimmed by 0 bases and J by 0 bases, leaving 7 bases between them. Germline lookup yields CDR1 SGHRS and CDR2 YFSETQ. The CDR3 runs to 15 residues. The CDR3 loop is CASSLEASSYNEQFF. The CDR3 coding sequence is TGCGCCAGCAGCTTGGAGGCTAGCTCCTACAATGAGCAGTTCTTC.

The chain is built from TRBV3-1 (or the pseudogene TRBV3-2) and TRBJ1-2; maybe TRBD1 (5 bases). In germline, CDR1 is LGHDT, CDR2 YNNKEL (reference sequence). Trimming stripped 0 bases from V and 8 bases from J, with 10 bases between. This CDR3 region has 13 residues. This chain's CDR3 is CASSQERGAGYTF. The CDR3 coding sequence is TGTGCCAGCAGCCAAGAGAGAGGGGCGGGCTACACCTTC.